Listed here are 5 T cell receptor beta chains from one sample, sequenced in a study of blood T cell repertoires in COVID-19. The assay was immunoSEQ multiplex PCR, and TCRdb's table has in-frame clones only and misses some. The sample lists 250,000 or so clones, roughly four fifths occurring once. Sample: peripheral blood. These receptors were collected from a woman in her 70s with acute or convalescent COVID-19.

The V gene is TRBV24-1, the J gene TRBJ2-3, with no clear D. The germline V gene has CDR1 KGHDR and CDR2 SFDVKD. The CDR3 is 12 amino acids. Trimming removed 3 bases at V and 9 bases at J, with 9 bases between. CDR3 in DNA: TGTGCCACCAGTGATCCCGGGTCCACGCAGTATTTT. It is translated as CATSDPGSTQYF.

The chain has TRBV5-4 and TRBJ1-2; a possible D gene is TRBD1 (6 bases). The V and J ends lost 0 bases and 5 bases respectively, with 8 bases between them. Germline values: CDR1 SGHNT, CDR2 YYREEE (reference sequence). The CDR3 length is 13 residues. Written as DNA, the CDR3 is TGTGCCAGCAGCTTGGAGGGGGAGTATGGCTACACCTTC. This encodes CASSLEGEYGYTF. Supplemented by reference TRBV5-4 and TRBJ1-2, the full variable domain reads ETGVTQSPTHLIKTRGQQVTLRCSSQSGHNTVSWYQQALGQGPQFIFQYYREEENGRGNFPPRFSGLQFPNYSSELNVNALELDDSALYLCASSLEGEYGYTFGSGTRLTVV.

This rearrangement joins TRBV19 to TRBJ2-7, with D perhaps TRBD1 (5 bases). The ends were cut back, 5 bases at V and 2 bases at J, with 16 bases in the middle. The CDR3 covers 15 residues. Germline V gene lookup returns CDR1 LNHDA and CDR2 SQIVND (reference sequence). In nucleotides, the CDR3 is TGTGCCAGTAGTCGCAGTGGGGCACTCGCCTACGAGCAGTACTTC. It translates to CASSRSGALAYEQYF. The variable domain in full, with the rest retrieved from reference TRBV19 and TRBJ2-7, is DGGITQSPKYLFRKEGQNVTLSCEQNLNHDAMYWYRQDPGQGLRLIYYSQIVNDFQKGDIAEGYSVSREKKESFPLTVTSAQKNPTAFYLCASSRSGALAYEQYFGPGTRLTVT.

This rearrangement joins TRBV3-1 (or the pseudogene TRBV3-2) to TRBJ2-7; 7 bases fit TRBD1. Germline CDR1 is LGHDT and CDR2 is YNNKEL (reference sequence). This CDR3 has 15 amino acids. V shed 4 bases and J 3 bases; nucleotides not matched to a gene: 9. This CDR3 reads CASSPGTARLYEQYF. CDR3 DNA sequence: TGTGCCAGCAGCCCGGGGACAGCTCGTCTCTACGAGCAGTACTTC.

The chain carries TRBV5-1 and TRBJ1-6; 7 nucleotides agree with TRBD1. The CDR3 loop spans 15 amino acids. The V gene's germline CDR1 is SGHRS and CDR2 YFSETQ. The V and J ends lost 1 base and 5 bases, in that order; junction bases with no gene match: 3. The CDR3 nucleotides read TGCGCCAGCAGCTTGTGGCAGGGGGATAATTCACCCCTCCACTTT. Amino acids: CASSLWQGDNSPLHF.